This passage covers 3 T cell receptor beta chains from one sample sequenced in a study of cytomegalovirus exposure and HLA in healthy donors. 13 Jbeta primers and 60 Vbeta primers were used for the PCR. Clones were sequenced by immunoSEQ multiplex PCR, and TCRdb holds only the in-frame ones, with some missing. The table includes more than 95,000 clones, roughly 78% detected once. The source material was PBMCs. The receptors originated from a young man in good health and CMV-seronegative.

This clone was seen a few times. The CDR3 loop reads CASSIPGQASEAFF. CDR3 bases: TGTGCCAGCAGCATACCGGGACAGGCCTCTGAAGCTTTCTTT. V gene TRBV28 combines with J gene TRBJ1-1, with 8 bases identical to TRBD1. After removal of 6 bases from V and 6 bases from J, the junction contained 9 bases not matched to a gene. The CDR3 loop spans 14 amino acids. CDR1 is MDHEN, CDR2 SYDVKM, per germline.

The chain is built from TRBV9 and TRBJ2-3, with D possibly being TRBD2 (5 bases). V lost 0 bases and J 4 bases, leaving 6 bases between the germline ends. This CDR3 is built from 13 residues. Germline V gene sequence: CDR1 SGDLS, CDR2 YYNGEE. CDR3 sequence (DNA): TGTGCCAGCAGCGTAGGTAGCGCAGATACGCAGTATTTT. This translates into CASSVGSADTQYF.

V gene TRBV19 combines with J gene TRBJ2-7; 8 bases line up with TRBD1. The trim removed 3 bases at V and 2 bases at J, leaving 6 bases unmatched. CDR3 length: 15 amino acids. Germline CDR1 and CDR2: LNHDA and SQIVND (reference sequence). DNA for the CDR3: TGTGCCAGTAGTATCCGGACAGGGTCGGCCTACGAGCAGTACTTC. This encodes CASSIRTGSAYEQYF.